The 15 T cell receptor beta chains reported below all come from one sample, sequenced in a study of T-cell reconstitution after alpha-beta-depleted transplantation in children. The TCRbeta library incorporated unique molecular identifiers. TCRdb fed the PCR reads into MiXCR, producing one record per CDR3 protein. The sample holds 3,000 to 4,000 distinct CDR3 sequences, more than 9.5% seen once. Sequencing used PBMCs, mostly from graft donor cells, obtained 360 days after TCRalphabeta/CD19-depleted stem cell transplant. Source of these receptors: a patient between 2 and 10 years old who had a stem cell transplant for inherited bone marrow failure, so the T cells may come from the graft donor.

The sample holds a few counts of this clonotype. This sequence joins TRBV18 and TRBJ2-7; tentative D call: TRBD2 (5 bases). The V and J ends lost 2 bases and 0 bases respectively, with 14 bases between them. This CDR3 contains 16 residues. Germline assignment: CDR1 KGHSH and CDR2 LQKENI. The chain's CDR3 is CASSPTPAVSSYEQYF. The CDR3 nucleotides read TGTGCCAGCTCACCAACCCCAGCGGTTAGCTCCTACGAGCAGTACTTC.

This clonotype was counted ten times or more. The rearrangement joins TRBV30 to TRBJ2-7; no reliable D call. Trimming cost V 2 bases and J 5 bases, with 10 bases left between them. There are 12 residues in the CDR3. CDR1 and CDR2 (germline): GTSNPN, SVGIG (reference sequence). CDR3 DNA sequence: TGTGCCTGGAGTTCAAACACGGACGAGCAGTACTTC. Amino acids: CAWSSNTDEQYF.

This clonotype was counted at least ten times. This chain joins TRBV5-1 and TRBJ2-3, with 10 bases matching TRBD2. Germline V CDR1 and CDR2: SGHRS, YFSETQ. The CDR3 length is 16 residues. V shed 3 bases, J shed 3 bases, and the junction held 7 bases outside the gene matches. DNA for the CDR3: TGCGCCAGCAGCTCGTTAGCTAGCGGGAGTACAGATACGCAGTATTTT. Translating it yields CASSSLASGSTDTQYF.

By frequency in the sample, this clonotype is medium-sized (0.01 to 0.1%). The V and J genes are TRBV5-1 and TRBJ1-4, with D possibly being TRBD1 (6 bases). Germline CDR1 reads SGHRS; CDR2 reads YFSETQ. The CDR3 totals 11 residues. V dropped 4 bases and J dropped 10 bases, with 8 bases sitting between them. The CDR3 coding sequence is TGCGCCAGCAGCCAGGACAGAAAACTGTTTTTT. Its protein product is CASSQDRKLFF.

This clonotype was detected ten times or more. The chain recombines TRBV5-8 with TRBJ1-1, with no clear D. Trimming removed 1 base at V and 1 base at J, with 5 bases between. This CDR3 spans 13 amino acids. CDR1 and CDR2 (germline): SGHTS, YDEGEE. CDR3 in DNA: TGTGCCAGCAGCTTGTTCGGGAACACTGAAGCTTTCTTT. Its translation is CASSLFGNTEAFF.

Here the CDR3 reads CASSLGQGKGYEQYF. The CDR3 DNA follows: TGTGCCAGCTCACTGGGACAGGGAAAAGGCTACGAGCAGTACTTC. The V call is TRBV18, the J call TRBJ2-7; 9 nucleotides agree with TRBD1. V was clipped by 4 bases and J by 3 bases; unmatched bases: 7. Looked up from germline, CDR1 is KGHSH and CDR2 is LQKENI. This CDR3 contains 15 residues.

This clonotype was picked up many times. The J gene is TRBJ2-7, the V gene TRBV6-5, with D possibly matching TRBD2 (5 bases). The CDR3 spans 12 residues. Germline CDR1 is MNHEY and CDR2 is SVGAGI. The ends were cut back, 4 bases at V and 2 bases at J, with 6 bases in the middle. The CDR3 region has the DNA TGTGCCAGCAGTTCGACTACCTACGAGCAGTACTTC. Translating it yields CASSSTTYEQYF.

This clonotype was counted many times. V and J are TRBV7-9 and TRBJ2-7, with unresolved D. Germline assignment: CDR1 SEHNR and CDR2 FQNEAQ (reference sequence). There are 15 residues in the CDR3. Trimming cost V 5 bases and J 1 base, with 15 bases left between them. The CDR3 region is CASSRSGGVSYEQYF. The CDR3 DNA sequence: TGTGCCAGCAGCCGGTCAGGCGGCGTTTCCTACGAGCAGTACTTC.

There are many counts of this clonotype. The V call is TRBV28, the J call TRBJ2-4, with D hard to call. This CDR3 region has 18 residues. The V and J ends lost 8 bases and 0 bases respectively, with 23 bases between them. Germline-derived CDR1 and CDR2 are MDHEN and SYDVKM. The CDR3 loop is CASGDGGELVLAKNIQYF. DNA of the CDR3: TGTGCCAGCGGTGATGGTGGAGAACTTGTTCTAGCCAAAAACATTCAGTACTTC.

This clonotype was counted ten times or more. The chain has TRBV12-2 and TRBJ2-7. TRBV12-2 is classified as a pseudogene. The CDR3 is 15 residues long. CDR3: CASRLALATGCEQYF. In DNA form, the CDR3 reads TGTGCAAGTCGCTTAGCGCTGGCGACAGGGTGCGAGCAGTACTTC.

The chain carries TRBV5-1 and TRBJ2-1, with 7 bases fitting TRBD1. The CDR3 is made up of 15 amino acids. After removal of 6 bases from V and 5 bases from J, the junction contained 11 bases not matched to a gene. CDR1 is SGHRS, CDR2 YFSETQ, per germline. The DNA of the CDR3 is TGCGCCAGCACCTCAAAACCGGGACAGCACAATGAGCAGTTCTTC. Residues: CASTSKPGQHNEQFF.

This clonotype was counted many times. This chain uses TRBV7-9 with TRBJ2-3; tentatively, D is TRBD2 (6 bases). Germline V gene lookup returns CDR1 SEHNR and CDR2 FQNEAQ (reference sequence). V was trimmed by 2 bases and J by 11 bases, leaving 11 bases between them. The CDR3 runs to 12 residues. The CDR3, as DNA: TGTGCCAGCAGCTTACTAGCGATCGAGCAGTATTTT. Amino acids: CASSLLAIEQYF.

By sample fraction, this clonotype is medium-sized (0.01 to 0.1%). The chain uses TRBV20-1 and TRBJ2-7; 7 nucleotides agree with TRBD2. This CDR3 is 12 amino acids long. Losses at the gene ends were 4 bases for V and 9 bases for J; bases not matched to a gene: 9. Germline CDR1 DFQATT, CDR2 SNEGSKA (reference sequence). The CDR3 loop reads CSATQGGEGQYF. The DNA of the CDR3 is TGCAGTGCTACTCAGGGAGGGGAGGGGCAGTACTTC.

In its sample, this clonotype ranks as medium-sized. The chain joins TRBV24-1 to TRBJ2-3; 8 bases are a match to TRBD2. The CDR3 runs to 16 residues. Germline CDR1 and CDR2: KGHDR and SFDVKD. V shed 4 bases, J shed 4 bases, and the junction held 9 bases outside the gene matches. The CDR3 region is CATSEGQSGSADTQYF. The CDR3 DNA reads as TGTGCCACCAGTGAAGGGCAAAGCGGGAGCGCAGATACGCAGTATTTT.

This clonotype has at least ten counts. V usage is TRBV20-1 and J usage is TRBJ1-1; D unresolved. Germline-derived CDR1 and CDR2 are DFQATT and SNEGSKA (reference sequence). This CDR3 region has 12 residues. V lost 3 bases and J lost 4, with 9 bases in between. CDR3 DNA sequence: TGCAGTGCTAGTGGGCTCCTCACTGAAGCTTTCTTT. Protein: CSASGLLTEAFF.